These T cell receptor beta chains were read from a single sample in a study of blood T cell repertoires in COVID-19. Only in-frame clones appear in the TCRdb table, and some are missing; sequencing was by immunoSEQ multiplex PCR. This sample carries some 200,000 clones, about 90% of them seen once, and the ten largest clones take roughly 21%. The source material was peripheral blood. The receptors were gathered from a man between 60 and 75 years old with active or convalescent COVID-19. Each CDR3 is given with its conserved first and last residue. The D gene is left open where the match is weak. Clone size is given for some rows only: seen once, a few or many times, or a class if the clone is expanded.

.	.	TRBV7-3	TRBJ2-1	CASSSTGDYNEQFF	TGTGCCAGCAGCTCGACAGGAGATTACAATGAGCAGTTCTTC
TRBD2	.	TRBV4-1	TRBJ2-3	CASKGVGGGRTDTQYF	TGCGCCAGCAAGGGCGTCGGCGGGGGGCGCACAGATACGCAGTATTTT
TRBD1	few	TRBV9	TRBJ1-5	CASSVEGQGDQPQHF	TGTGCCAGCAGCGTAGAGGGACAGGGAGACCAGCCCCAGCATTTT
.	.	TRBV6-5	TRBJ1-2	CASSYRGGGYTF	TGTGCCAGCAGTTACCGCGGGGGGGGCTACACCTTC
.	.	TRBV3-1/TRBV3-2	TRBJ1-1	CASGQLNTEAFF	TGTGCCAGCGGACAGTTGAACACTGAAGCTTTCTTT
.	.	TRBV14	TRBJ1-1	CASSHQGLNTEAFF	TGTGCCAGCAGCCATCAGGGGTTGAACACTGAAGCTTTCTTT
.	many	TRBV4-2	TRBJ1-2	CASSQETGLDYGYTF	TGTGCCAGCAGCCAAGAAACGGGGTTAGACTATGGCTACACCTTC
TRBD1	.	TRBV11-2	TRBJ2-5	CASSLRDRGRETQYF	TGTGCCAGCAGCCTCCGGGACAGGGGGAGGGAGACCCAGTACTTC
.	.	TRBV5-1	TRBJ2-7	CASSLGILGGSYEQYF	TGCGCCAGCAGCTTGGGGATTCTGGGGGGCTCCTACGAGCAGTACTTC
.	.	TRBV5-4	TRBJ2-5	CASSLALAPQETQYF	TGTGCCAGCAGCTTGGCGCTAGCGCCCCAAGAGACCCAGTACTTC